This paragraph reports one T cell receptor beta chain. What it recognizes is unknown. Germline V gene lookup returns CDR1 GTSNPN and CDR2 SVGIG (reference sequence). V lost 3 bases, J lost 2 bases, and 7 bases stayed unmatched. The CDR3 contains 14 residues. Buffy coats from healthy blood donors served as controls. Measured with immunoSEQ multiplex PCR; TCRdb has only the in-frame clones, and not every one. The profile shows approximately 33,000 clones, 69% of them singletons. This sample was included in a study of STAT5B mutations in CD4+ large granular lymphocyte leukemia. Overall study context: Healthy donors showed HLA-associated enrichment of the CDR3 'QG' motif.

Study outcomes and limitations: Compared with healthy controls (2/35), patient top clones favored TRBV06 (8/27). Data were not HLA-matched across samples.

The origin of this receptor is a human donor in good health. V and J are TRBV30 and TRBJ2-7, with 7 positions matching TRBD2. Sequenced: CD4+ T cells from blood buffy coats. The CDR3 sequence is CAWSPWGGTYEQYF. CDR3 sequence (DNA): TGTGCCTGGAGCCCATGGGGGGGTACCTACGAGCAGTACTTC.